This is a list of T cell receptor beta chains from one sample in a study of OX40 agonist ivuxolimab in advanced cancers. The repertoire was sequenced with immunoSEQ multiplex PCR; TCRdb's copy has only in-frame clones and lacks some. Of some 100,000 clones detected, around nine tenths appear once; the ten largest clones hold around 0.8%. The source material was CD4+ or CD8+ T cells sorted from blood, sampled in a trial of the OX40 agonist ivuxolimab. All receptors derive from an adult with an advanced solid tumor such as melanoma, head and neck, liver or kidney cancer. Both conserved end residues are part of each CDR3. A D gene is named only where the DNA matches it firmly. Size values are once, few and many counts, or a class for expanded clones, and some rows have none.

D,V,length,J,size,CDR3,DNA
-,TRBV21-1,15,TRBJ1-1,-,CASRAQGAKNTEAFF,TGTGCCAGCAGAGCACAGGGGGCTAAGAACACTGAAGCTTTCTTT
TRBD2,TRBV5-1,16,TRBJ2-2,-,CASSPISGSDTGELFF,TGCGCCAGCAGTCCTATCAGCGGGAGCGACACCGGGGAGCTGTTTTTT
-,TRBV9,13,TRBJ2-5,-,CASSSAPGETQYF,TGTGCCAGCAGCTCTGCCCCGGGGGAGACCCAGTACTTC
-,TRBV7-9,14,TRBJ1-1,-,CASSFDSRWTEAFF,TGTGCCAGCAGCTTCGACAGCAGGTGGACTGAAGCTTTCTTT
TRBD1,TRBV2,14,TRBJ1-4,-,CASRSQGGNEKLFF,TGTGCCAGCAGATCACAGGGGGGGAATGAAAAACTGTTTTTT
-,TRBV4-1,14,TRBJ1-2,-,CASSSDLTPHGYTF,TGCGCCAGCAGTTCTGACCTTACCCCACATGGCTACACCTTC
-,TRBV19,14,TRBJ1-2,-,CASSISGALYGYTF,TGTGCCAGTAGTATAAGCGGGGCCTTATATGGCTACACCTTC
TRBD2,TRBV5-1,14,TRBJ2-7,-,CASSFGASGYEQYF,TGCGCCAGCAGCTTCGGGGCTAGCGGGTACGAGCAGTACTTC
-,TRBV5-1,14,TRBJ2-1,-,CASSPGEAFGEQFF,TGCGCCAGCAGCCCGGGAGAAGCCTTCGGAGAGCAGTTCTTC
-,TRBV28,14,TRBJ1-2,-,CASSSPGMSDGYTF,TGTGCCAGCAGTTCCCCGGGGATGTCGGATGGCTACACCTTC
-,TRBV11-2,12,TRBJ2-3,-,CASSFDRYTQYF,TGTGCCAGCAGCTTTGACCGCTATACGCAGTATTTT
-,TRBV6-5,13,TRBJ1-5,-,CASSHIKNQPQHF,TGTGCCAGCAGTCACATAAAAAATCAGCCCCAGCATTTT
-,TRBV5-6,10,TRBJ2-1,-,CASSLPEQFF,TGTGCCAGCAGCCTTCCTGAGCAGTTCTTC
TRBD2,TRBV18,15,TRBJ2-7,-,CASSPPTSGGREQYF,TGTGCCAGCTCACCACCGACTAGCGGGGGTAGGGAGCAGTACTTC
-,TRBV19,13,TRBJ1-2,once,CASSRQESGGYTF,TGTGCCAGTAGTAGACAGGAGAGCGGTGGCTACACCTTC
-,TRBV29-1,13,TRBJ2-3,-,CSVDQGDTDTQYF,TGCAGCGTTGACCAGGGTGACACAGATACGCAGTATTTT
-,TRBV6-5,13,TRBJ2-1,-,CASSSTDYNEQFF,TGTGCCAGCAGTTCGACAGACTACAATGAGCAGTTCTTC
-,TRBV7-2,13,TRBJ2-3,-,CASSLDPVGRQYF,TGTGCCAGCAGCTTAGATCCGGTCGGGAGGCAGTATTTT
-,TRBV14,15,TRBJ2-2,few,CASSQEVGDTGELFF,TGTGCCAGCAGCCAAGAGGTGGGGGACACCGGGGAGCTGTTTTTT
TRBD1,TRBV5-1,15,TRBJ1-4,-,CASGTGGAVGEKLFF,TGCGCCAGCGGGACAGGGGGCGCGGTAGGTGAAAAACTGTTTTTT
TRBD2,TRBV4-2,18,TRBJ2-7,-,CASSATLGERGITYEQYF,TGTGCCAGCAGCGCTACCCTCGGGGAGCGGGGCATCACTTACGAGCAGTACTTC
-,TRBV7-9,16,TRBJ1-4,-,CASSFANGWPNEKLFF,TGTGCCAGCAGCTTCGCAAATGGATGGCCTAATGAAAAACTGTTTTTT
-,TRBV5-1,13,TRBJ2-5,-,CASSPDNQETQYF,TGCGCCAGCAGCCCAGACAACCAAGAGACCCAGTACTTC
TRBD1,TRBV18,15,TRBJ2-3,-,CASSPGQVGSDTQYF,TGTGCCAGCTCACCGGGACAGGTGGGATCAGATACGCAGTATTTT
-,TRBV6-5,15,TRBJ2-1,-,CASSYSLESRHEQFF,TGTGCCAGCAGTTACTCCCTAGAATCCCGGCATGAGCAGTTCTTC
-,TRBV30,11,TRBJ1-1,-,CAWSRGAEAFF,TGTGCCTGGAGCCGGGGGGCAGAAGCTTTCTTT
TRBD1,TRBV4-3,16,TRBJ2-1,-,CASSQETGGARYEQFF,TGCGCCAGCAGCCAAGAGACAGGGGGCGCGAGGTATGAGCAGTTCTTC
-,TRBV30,16,TRBJ1-4,-,CAWSVPGLATNEKLFF,TGTGCCTGGAGTGTACCCGGGCTAGCAACTAATGAAAAACTGTTTTTT
-,TRBV6-6,13,TRBJ1-1,-,CASRTGANTEAFF,TGTGCCAGCAGAACTGGGGCGAACACTGAAGCTTTCTTT
-,TRBV5-4,15,TRBJ2-2,-,CASSADWRNTGELFF,TGTGCCAGCAGCGCGGACTGGCGAAACACCGGGGAGCTGTTTTTT
TRBD1,TRBV19,16,TRBJ1-5,-,CASSTGTGRGYQPQHF,TGTGCCAGTAGTACAGGGACAGGGCGAGGGTATCAGCCCCAGCATTTT
-,TRBV25-1,13,TRBJ2-6,-,CASSVSGANVLTF,TGTGCCAGCAGTGTATCTGGGGCCAACGTCCTGACTTTC
-,TRBV10-2,12,TRBJ2-1,-,CASSSSRNEQFF,TGCGCCAGCAGCTCCAGTAGGAATGAGCAGTTCTTC
TRBD2,TRBV28,18,TRBJ2-1,-,CASSLRGPGRGIGNEQFF,TGTGCCAGCAGTTTGAGGGGTCCCGGGAGGGGAATCGGGAATGAGCAGTTCTTC
-,TRBV5-6,14,TRBJ2-1,-,CASSFNRNYNEQFF,TGTGCCAGCAGCTTTAACAGAAATTACAATGAGCAGTTCTTC
TRBD1,TRBV5-1,17,TRBJ1-6,-,CASRQDVSGQQNSPLHF,TGCGCCAGCAGACAGGACGTATCGGGACAGCAGAATTCACCCCTCCACTTT
-,TRBV7-8,15,TRBJ2-2,-,CASSSRDFNTGELFF,TGTGCCAGCAGCTCCCGGGACTTTAACACCGGGGAGCTGTTTTTT
TRBD1,TRBV11-3,15,TRBJ2-3,-,CASSSGQGGTDTQYF,TGTGCCAGCAGCTCGGGACAGGGAGGAACAGATACGCAGTATTTT
-,TRBV4-3,13,TRBJ1-4,-,CASSPSPGEKLFF,TGCGCCAGCAGCCCCAGCCCGGGGGAAAAACTGTTTTTT
-,TRBV29-1,12,TRBJ1-1,-,CSVLSIGTEAFF,TGCAGCGTCCTGTCAATAGGCACTGAAGCTTTCTTT
TRBD1,TRBV7-9,14,TRBJ1-1,few,CASSLGGQGFEAFF,TGTGCCAGCAGCTTGGGGGGACAGGGCTTCGAAGCTTTCTTT